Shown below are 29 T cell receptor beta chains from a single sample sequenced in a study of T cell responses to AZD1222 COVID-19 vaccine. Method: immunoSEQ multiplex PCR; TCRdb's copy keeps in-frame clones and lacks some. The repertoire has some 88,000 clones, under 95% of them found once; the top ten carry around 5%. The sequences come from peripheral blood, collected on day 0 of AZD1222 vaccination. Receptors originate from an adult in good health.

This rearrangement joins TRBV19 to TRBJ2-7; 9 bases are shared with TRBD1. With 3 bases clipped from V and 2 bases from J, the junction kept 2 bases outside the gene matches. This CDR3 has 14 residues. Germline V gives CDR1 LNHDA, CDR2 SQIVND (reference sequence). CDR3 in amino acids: CASSMGTGTYEQYF. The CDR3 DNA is TGTGCCAGTAGTATGGGGACAGGGACCTACGAGCAGTACTTC.

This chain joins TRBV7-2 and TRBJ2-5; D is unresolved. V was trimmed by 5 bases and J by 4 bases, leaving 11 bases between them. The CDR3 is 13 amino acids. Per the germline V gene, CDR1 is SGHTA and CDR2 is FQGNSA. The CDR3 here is CASSLLSGETQYF. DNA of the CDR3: TGTGCCAGCAGCCTCCTCTCAGGAGAGACCCAGTACTTC. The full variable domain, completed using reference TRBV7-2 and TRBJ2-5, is GAGVSQSPSNKVTEKGKDVELRCDPISGHTALYWYRQSLGQGLEFLIYFQGNSAPDKSGLPSDRFSAERTGGSVSTLTIQRTQQEDSAVYLCASSLLSGETQYFGPGTRLLVL.

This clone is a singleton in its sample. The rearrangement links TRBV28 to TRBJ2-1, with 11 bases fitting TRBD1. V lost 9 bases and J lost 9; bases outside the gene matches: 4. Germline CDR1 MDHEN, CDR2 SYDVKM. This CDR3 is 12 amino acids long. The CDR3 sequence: CASRTGGTEQFF. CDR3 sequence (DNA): TGTGCCAGTCGGACAGGGGGCACTGAGCAGTTCTTC.

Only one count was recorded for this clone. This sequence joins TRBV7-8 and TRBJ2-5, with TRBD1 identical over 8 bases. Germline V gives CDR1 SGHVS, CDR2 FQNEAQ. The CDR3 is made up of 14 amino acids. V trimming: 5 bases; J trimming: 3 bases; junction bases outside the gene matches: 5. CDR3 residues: CASSPLTGEETQYF. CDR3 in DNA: TGTGCCAGCAGCCCCTTGACAGGGGAAGAGACCCAGTACTTC.

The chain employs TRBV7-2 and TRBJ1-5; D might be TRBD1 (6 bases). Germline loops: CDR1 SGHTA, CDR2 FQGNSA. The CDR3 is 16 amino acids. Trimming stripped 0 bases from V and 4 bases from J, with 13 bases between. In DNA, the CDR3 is TGTGCCAGCAGCTTAGCAACGGGGGCGGATAATCAGCCCCAGCATTTT. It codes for CASSLATGADNQPQHF.

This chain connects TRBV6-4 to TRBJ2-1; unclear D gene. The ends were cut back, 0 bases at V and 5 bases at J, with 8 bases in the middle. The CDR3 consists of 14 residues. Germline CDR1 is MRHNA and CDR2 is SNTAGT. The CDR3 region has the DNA TGTGCCAGCAGTGACTCGAACCCACACAATGAGCAGTTCTTC. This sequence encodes CASSDSNPHNEQFF.

Here the CDR3 DNA reads TGTGCCAGCAGTTACTGGCGACAGGGGAACTATGGCTACACCTTC. This encodes CASSYWRQGNYGYTF. This chain joins TRBV6-5 and TRBJ1-2; 8 positions agree with TRBD1. The CDR3 is 15 residues long. The germline V gene encodes CDR1 MNHEY and CDR2 SVGAGI. V lost 1 base to trimming and J lost 2 bases; unmatched junction nucleotides: 3.

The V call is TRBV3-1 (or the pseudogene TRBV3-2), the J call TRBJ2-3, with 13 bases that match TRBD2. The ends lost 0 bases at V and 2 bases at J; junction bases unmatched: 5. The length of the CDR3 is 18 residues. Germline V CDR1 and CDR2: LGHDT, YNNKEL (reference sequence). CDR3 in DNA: TGTGCCAGCAGCCAAGAGAAGGGACTAGCGGGGATCACAGATACGCAGTATTTT. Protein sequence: CASSQEKGLAGITDTQYF.

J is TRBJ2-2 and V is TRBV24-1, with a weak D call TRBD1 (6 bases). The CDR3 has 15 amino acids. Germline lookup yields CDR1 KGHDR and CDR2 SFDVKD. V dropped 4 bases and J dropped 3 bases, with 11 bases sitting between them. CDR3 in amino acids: CATSDTGTDTGELFF. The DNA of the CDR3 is TGTGCCACCAGTGACACAGGGACGGACACCGGGGAGCTGTTTTTT.

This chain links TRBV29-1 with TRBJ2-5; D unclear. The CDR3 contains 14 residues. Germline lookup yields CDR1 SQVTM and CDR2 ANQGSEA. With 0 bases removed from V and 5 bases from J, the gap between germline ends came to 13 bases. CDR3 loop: CSVEDRVQIETQYF. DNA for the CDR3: TGCAGCGTTGAAGATCGGGTCCAGATCGAGACCCAGTACTTC.

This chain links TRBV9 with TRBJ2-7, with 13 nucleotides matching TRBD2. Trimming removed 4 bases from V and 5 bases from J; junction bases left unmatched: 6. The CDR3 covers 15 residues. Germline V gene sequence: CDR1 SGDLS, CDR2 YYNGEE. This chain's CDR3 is CASSKGLAGAHEQYF. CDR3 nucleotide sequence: TGTGCCAGCAGCAAAGGACTAGCGGGAGCCCACGAGCAGTACTTC.

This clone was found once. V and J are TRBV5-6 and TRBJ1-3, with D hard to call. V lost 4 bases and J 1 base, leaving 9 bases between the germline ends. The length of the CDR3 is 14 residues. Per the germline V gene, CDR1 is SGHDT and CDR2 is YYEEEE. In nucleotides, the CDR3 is TGTGCCAGCAGCCCCCAGGTGTCTGGAAACACCATATATTTT. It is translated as CASSPQVSGNTIYF.

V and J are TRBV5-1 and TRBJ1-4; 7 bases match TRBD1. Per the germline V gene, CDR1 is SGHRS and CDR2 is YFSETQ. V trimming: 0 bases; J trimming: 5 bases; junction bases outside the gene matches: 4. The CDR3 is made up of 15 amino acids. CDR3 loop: CASSLGGTVNEKLFF. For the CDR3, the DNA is TGCGCCAGCAGCTTGGGCGGGACAGTCAATGAAAAACTGTTTTTT.

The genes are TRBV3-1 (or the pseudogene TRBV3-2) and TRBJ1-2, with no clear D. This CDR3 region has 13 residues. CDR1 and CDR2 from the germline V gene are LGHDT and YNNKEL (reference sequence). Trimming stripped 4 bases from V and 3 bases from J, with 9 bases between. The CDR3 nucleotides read TGTGCCAGCAGCCCCGTGACATACTATGGCTACACCTTC. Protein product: CASSPVTYYGYTF.

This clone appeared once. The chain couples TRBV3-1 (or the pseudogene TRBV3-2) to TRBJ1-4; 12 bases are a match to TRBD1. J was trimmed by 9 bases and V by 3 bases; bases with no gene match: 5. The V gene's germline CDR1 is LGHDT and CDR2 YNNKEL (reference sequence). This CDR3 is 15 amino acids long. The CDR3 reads CASSHYRDRGQKLFF. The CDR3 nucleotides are TGTGCCAGCAGCCATTACCGGGACAGGGGGCAAAAACTGTTTTTT.

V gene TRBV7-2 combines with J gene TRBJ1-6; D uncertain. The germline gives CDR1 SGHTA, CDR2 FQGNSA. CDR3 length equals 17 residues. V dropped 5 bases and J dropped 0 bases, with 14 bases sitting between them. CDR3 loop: CASSPGRKSSYNSPLHF. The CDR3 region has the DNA TGTGCCAGCAGCCCCGGACGGAAAAGCTCCTATAATTCACCCCTCCACTTT.

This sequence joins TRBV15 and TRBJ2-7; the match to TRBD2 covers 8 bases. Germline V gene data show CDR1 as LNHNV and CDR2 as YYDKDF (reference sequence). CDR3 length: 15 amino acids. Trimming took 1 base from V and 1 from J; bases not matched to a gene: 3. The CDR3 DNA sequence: TGTGCCACCAGCAGAGGCCTAGCGGGTTCCTACGAGCAGTACTTC. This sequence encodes CATSRGLAGSYEQYF.

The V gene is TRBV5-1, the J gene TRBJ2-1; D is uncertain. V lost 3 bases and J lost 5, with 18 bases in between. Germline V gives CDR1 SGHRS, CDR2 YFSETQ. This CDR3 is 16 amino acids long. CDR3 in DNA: TGCGCCAGCAGCTCGGAAGGCCTGGGGATGAACAATGAGCAGTTCTTC. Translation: CASSSEGLGMNNEQFF.

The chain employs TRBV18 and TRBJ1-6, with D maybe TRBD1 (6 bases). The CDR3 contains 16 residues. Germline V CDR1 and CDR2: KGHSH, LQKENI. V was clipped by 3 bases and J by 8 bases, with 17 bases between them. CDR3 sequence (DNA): TGTGCCAGCTCACCTCAAAACAGGGTTGACGATTCACCCCTCCACTTT. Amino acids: CASSPQNRVDDSPLHF.

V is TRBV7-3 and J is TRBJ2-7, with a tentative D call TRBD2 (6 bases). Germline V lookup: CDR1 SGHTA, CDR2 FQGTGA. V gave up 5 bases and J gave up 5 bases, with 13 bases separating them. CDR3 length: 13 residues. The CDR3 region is CASSPRGFDEQYF. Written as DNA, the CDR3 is TGTGCCAGCAGCCCCCGGGGGTTCGACGAGCAGTACTTC.

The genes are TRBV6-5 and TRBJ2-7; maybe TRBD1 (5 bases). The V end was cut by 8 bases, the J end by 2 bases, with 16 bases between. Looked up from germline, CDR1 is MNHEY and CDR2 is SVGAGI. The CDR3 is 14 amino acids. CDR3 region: CASQLNRSPYEQYF. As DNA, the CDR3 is TGTGCCAGCCAATTAAACAGGTCGCCCTACGAGCAGTACTTC.

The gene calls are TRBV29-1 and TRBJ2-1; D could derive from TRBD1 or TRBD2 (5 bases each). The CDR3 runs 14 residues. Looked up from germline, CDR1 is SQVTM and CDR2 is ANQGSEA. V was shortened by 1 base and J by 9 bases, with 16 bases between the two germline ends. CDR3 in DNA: TGCAGCGTTGAAGGTCCACGGGGCCCGGGTGAGCAGTTCTTC. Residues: CSVEGPRGPGEQFF.

The CDR3 region has the DNA TGTGCCAGAAGGACGGTAGCGGGAGGTTTGGAGACCCAGTACTTC. It encodes CARRTVAGGLETQYF. This rearrangement joins TRBV27 to TRBJ2-5; 10 bases map to TRBD2. Germline CDR1 and CDR2: MNHEY and SMNVEV (reference sequence). After removal of 9 bases from V and 5 bases from J, the junction contained 12 bases not matched to a gene. The CDR3 contains 15 residues.

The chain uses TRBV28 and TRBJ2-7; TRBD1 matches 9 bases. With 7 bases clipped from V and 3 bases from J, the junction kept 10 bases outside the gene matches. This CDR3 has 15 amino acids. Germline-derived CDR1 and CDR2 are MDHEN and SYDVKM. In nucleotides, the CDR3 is TGTGCCAGCACCCCTGTGGGGGACAGGGTCTACGAGCAGTACTTC. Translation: CASTPVGDRVYEQYF.

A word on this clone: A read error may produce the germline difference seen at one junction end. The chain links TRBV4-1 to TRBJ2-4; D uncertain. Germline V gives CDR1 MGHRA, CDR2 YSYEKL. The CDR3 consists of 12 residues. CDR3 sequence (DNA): TGCGCCAGCAGCCAAGCCATGGAGCCCCAGCACTTC. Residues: CASSQAMEPQHF.

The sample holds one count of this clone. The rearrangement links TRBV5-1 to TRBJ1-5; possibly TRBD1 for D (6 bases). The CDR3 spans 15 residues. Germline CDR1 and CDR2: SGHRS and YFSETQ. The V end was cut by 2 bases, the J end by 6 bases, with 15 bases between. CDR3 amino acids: CASSLGQTESQPQHF. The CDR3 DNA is TGCGCCAGCAGCTTAGGACAGACTGAATCTCAGCCCCAGCATTTT.

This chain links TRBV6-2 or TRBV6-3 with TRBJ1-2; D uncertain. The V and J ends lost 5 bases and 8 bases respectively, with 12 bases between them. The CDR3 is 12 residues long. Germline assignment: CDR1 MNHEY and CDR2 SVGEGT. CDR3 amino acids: CASSPDRVGYTF. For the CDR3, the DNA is TGTGCCAGCAGTCCGGACCGGGTGGGCTACACCTTC.

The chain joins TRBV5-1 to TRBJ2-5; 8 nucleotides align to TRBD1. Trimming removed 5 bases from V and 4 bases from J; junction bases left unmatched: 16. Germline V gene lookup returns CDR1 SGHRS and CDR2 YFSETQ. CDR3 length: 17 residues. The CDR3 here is CASSITGTGLGRETQYF. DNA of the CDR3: TGCGCCAGCAGTATTACCGGGACAGGTTTGGGGCGAGAGACCCAGTACTTC.

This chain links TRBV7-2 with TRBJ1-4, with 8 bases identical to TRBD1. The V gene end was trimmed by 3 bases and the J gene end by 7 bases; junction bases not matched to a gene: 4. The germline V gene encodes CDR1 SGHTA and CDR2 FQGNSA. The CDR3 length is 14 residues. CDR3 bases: TGTGCCAGCAGCTTGACAGGGGAGGGTGAAAAACTGTTTTTT. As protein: CASSLTGEGEKLFF.